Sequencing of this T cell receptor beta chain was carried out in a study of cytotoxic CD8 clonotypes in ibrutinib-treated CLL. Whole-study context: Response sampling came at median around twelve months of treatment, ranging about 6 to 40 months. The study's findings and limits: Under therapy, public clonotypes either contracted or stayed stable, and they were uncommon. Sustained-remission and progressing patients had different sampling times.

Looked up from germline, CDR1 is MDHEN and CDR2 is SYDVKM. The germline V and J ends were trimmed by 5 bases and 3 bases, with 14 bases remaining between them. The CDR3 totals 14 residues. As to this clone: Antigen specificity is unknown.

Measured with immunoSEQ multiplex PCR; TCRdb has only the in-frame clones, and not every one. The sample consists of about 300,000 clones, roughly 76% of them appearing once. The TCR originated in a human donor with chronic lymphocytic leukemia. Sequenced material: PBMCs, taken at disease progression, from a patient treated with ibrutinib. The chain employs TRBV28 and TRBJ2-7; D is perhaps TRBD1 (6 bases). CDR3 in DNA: TGTGCCAGCAGTCCGACGGACAGACTCTACGAGCAGTACTTC. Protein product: CASSPTDRLYEQYF.